This TCR beta chain was captured in a study of human T cells and chemical hapten exposure. There are many counts of this clonotype. Documented time point: patch test 1, 2 weeks after DPC sensitization. Treatment meaning: therapeutic diphenylcyclopropenone sensitization with weekly scalp DPC. Unfractionated whole blood yielded the extracted total RNA. Trimming pared 0 bases from V and 4 bases from J, leaving 13 bases between. There are 16 residues in the CDR3. In germline, CDR1 is LNHNV, CDR2 YYDKDF (reference sequence). The library tagged each cDNA molecule with unique molecular identifiers. TCRdb analysed the RACE reads with MiXCR anew, one entry per CDR3 protein. The sample contains around 44,000 distinct CDR3 sequences, over 3.5% of which appear only once.

The sequenced sample was whole blood, obtained in connection with sensitization to the hapten diphenylcyclopropenone (DPC). The TCR originated in a man aged 50-60 years with alopecia areata. Some clones in this sample may be carry-over from other donors' samples. The gene calls are TRBV15 and TRBJ1-3, with a possible D match to TRBD1 (5 bases). The CDR3, as DNA: TGTGCCACCAGCAGAGATCGGGGGGTTGGAGGAAACACCATATATTTT. Translated, it gives CATSRDRGVGGNTIYF. Complete variable domain (other parts from reference TRBV15 and TRBJ1-3): DAMVIQNPRYQVTQFGKPVTLSCSQTLNHNVMYWYQQKSSQAPKLLFHYYDKDFNNEADTPDNFQSRRPNTSFCFLDIRSPGLGDTAMYLCATSRDRGVGGNTIYFGEGSWLTVV.